This paragraph covers one TCR beta chain sequence. The antigen is undetermined. This could be a read error, since a much larger clone is one nucleotide away. A J-beta primer mix and a sample-barcoded 5' primer were used in a second PCR of about 7 to 12 cycles. TCRdb called the 5' RACE reads again in MiXCR, with one record for every CDR3 protein. This sample has 1.2 million to 1.5 million distinct CDR3 sequences; 55% to 75% occur once, and the top ten carry 5.5% to 8%. This sample stems from a study of blood T cells in healthy people across ages. Whole-study results and caveats: Comparison with aged donors showed that long-lived donors had more naive CD4+ cells and higher diversity.

With 5 bases clipped from V and 1 base from J, the junction kept 3 bases outside the gene matches. This CDR3 has 14 amino acids. Germline loops: CDR1 ENHRY, CDR2 SYGVKD. This receptor was obtained from a man between 18 and 35 years old in good health. The rearrangement uses TRBV10-3 and TRBJ2-7, with 9 nucleotides matching TRBD1. Sequenced material: blood. DNA for the CDR3: TGTGCCATCAGTTCCGGGACAGGGTCCTACGAGCAGTACTTC. This codes for CAISSGTGSYEQYF.